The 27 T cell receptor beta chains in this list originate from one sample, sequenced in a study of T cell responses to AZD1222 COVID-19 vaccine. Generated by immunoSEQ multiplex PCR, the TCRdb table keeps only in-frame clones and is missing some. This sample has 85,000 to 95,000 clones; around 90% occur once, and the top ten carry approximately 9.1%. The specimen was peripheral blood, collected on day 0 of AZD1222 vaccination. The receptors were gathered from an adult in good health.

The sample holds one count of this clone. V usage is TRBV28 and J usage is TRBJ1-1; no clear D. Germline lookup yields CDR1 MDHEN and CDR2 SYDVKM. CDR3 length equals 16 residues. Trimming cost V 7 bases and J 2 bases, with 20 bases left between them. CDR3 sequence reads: CASIMVVAASNTEAFF. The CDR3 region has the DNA TGTGCCAGCATTATGGTCGTCGCCGCGAGTAACACTGAAGCTTTCTTT.

This CDR3 is CASSFMGRQETQYF. The CDR3 DNA reads as TGTGCCAGCAGCTTTATGGGGAGGCAAGAGACCCAGTACTTC. The chain has TRBV7-2 and TRBJ2-5; tentative D call: TRBD2 (6 bases). This CDR3 is built from 14 residues. Trimming cost V 3 bases and J 2 bases, with 10 bases left between them. The V gene's germline CDR1 is SGHTA and CDR2 FQGNSA.

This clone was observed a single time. The CDR3 here is CASSPRVGANVLTF. CDR3 bases: TGTGCCAGCAGCCCCCGGGTTGGGGCCAACGTCCTGACTTTC. V usage is TRBV7-2 and J usage is TRBJ2-6; D not resolved. Trimming left V 5 bases short and J 3 bases short, with 8 bases between. Germline-derived CDR1 and CDR2 are SGHTA and FQGNSA. The CDR3 totals 14 residues.

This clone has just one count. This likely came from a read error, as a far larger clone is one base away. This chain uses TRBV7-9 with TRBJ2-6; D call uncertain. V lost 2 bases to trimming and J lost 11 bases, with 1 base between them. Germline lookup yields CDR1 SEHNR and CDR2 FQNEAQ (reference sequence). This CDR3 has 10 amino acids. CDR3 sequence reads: CASSLYVLTF. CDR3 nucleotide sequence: TGTGCCAGCAGCTTATACGTCCTGACTTTC. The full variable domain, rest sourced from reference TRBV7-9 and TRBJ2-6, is DTGVSQNPRHKITKRGQNVTFRCDPISEHNRLYWYRQTLGQGPEFLTYFQNEAQLEKSRLLSDRFSAERPKGSFSTLEIQRTEQGDSAMYLCASSLYVLTFGAGSRLTVL.

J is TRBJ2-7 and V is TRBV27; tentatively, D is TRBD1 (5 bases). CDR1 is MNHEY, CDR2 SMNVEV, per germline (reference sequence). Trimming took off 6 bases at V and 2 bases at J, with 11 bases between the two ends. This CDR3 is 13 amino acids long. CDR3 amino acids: CASRGQGTYEQYF. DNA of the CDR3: TGTGCCAGCAGAGGGCAGGGAACCTACGAGCAGTACTTC.

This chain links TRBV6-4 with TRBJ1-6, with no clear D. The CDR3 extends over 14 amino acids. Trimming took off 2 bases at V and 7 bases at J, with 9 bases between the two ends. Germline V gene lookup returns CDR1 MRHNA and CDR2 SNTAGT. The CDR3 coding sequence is TGTGCCAGCAGTGACACGAATAGAAATTCACCCCTCCACTTT. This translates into CASSDTNRNSPLHF.

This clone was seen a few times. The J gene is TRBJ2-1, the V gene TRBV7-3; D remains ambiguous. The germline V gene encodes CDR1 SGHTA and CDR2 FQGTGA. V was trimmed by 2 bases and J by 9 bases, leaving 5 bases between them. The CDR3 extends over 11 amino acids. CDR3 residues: CASSLGGEQFF. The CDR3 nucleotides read TGTGCCAGCAGCTTAGGCGGTGAGCAGTTCTTC.

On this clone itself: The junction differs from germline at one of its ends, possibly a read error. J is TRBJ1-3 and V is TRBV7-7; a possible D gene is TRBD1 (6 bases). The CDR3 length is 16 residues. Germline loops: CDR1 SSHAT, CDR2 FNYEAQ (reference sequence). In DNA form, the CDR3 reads TGTGCTAGCAGCTTGGGAAACAGGGCGTCTAGAAACACCATATATTTT. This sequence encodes CASSLGNRASRNTIYF.

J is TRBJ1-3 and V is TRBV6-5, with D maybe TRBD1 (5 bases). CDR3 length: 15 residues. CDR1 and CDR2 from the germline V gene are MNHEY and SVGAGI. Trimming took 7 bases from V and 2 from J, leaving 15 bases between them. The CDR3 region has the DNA TGTGCCAGCAAAATCGGGACGGACACTGGAAACACCATATATTTT. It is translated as CASKIGTDTGNTIYF.

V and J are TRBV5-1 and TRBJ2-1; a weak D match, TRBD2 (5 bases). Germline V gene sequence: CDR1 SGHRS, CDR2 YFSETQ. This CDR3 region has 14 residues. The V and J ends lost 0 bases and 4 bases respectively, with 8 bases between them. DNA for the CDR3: TGCGCCAGCAGCTTGGTGGGAGCGTACAATGAGCAGTTCTTC. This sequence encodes CASSLVGAYNEQFF.

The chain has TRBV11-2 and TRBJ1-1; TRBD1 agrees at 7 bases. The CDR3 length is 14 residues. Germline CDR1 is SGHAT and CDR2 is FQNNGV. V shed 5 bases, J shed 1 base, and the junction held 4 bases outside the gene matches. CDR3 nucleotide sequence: TGTGCCAGCAGCCGAGGGGGCTGGAACACTGAAGCTTTCTTT. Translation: CASSRGGWNTEAFF.

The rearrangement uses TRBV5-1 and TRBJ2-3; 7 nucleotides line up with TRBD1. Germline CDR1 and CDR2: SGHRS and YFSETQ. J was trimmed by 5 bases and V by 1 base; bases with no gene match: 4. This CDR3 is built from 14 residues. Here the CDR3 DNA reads TGCGCCAGCAGCTTGCGGGGACAGCTAGATACGCAGTATTTT. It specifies CASSLRGQLDTQYF.

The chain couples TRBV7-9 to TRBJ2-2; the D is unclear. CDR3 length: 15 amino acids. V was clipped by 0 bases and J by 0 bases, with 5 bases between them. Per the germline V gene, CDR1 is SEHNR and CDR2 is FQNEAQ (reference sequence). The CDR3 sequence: CASSLAGTNTGELFF. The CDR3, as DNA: TGTGCCAGCAGCTTAGCGGGAACGAACACCGGGGAGCTGTTTTTT.

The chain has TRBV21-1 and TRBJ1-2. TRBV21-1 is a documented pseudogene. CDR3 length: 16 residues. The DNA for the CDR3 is TGTGCCAGCAGCAAAACCCCCCGCATTCGGGTCTATGGCTACACCTTC. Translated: CASSKTPRIRVYGYTF.

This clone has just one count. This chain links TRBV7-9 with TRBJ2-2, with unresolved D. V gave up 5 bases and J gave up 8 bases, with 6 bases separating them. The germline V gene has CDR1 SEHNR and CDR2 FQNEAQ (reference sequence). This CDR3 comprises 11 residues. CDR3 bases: TGTGCCAGCAGCGGTGGAGGGGAGCTGTTTTTT. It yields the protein CASSGGGELFF.

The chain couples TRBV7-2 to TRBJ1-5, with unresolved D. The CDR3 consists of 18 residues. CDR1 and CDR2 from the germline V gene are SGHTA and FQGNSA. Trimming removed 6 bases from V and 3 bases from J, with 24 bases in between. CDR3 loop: CASRRLSSPTTDNQPQHF. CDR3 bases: TGTGCCAGCAGGCGCTTATCATCCCCTACAACGGACAATCAGCCCCAGCATTTT.

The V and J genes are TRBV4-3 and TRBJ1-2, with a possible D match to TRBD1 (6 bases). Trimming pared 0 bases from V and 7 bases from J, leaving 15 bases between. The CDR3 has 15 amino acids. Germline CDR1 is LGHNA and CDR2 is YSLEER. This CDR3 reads CASSQDTRGLAGYTF. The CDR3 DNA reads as TGCGCCAGCAGCCAAGATACCAGGGGACTGGCTGGCTACACCTTC.

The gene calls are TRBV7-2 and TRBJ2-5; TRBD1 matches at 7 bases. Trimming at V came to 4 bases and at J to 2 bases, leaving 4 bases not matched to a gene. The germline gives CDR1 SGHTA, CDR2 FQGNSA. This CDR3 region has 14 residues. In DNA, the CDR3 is TGTGCCAGCAGCTCGGGGACAGTACAAGAGACCCAGTACTTC. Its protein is CASSSGTVQETQYF.

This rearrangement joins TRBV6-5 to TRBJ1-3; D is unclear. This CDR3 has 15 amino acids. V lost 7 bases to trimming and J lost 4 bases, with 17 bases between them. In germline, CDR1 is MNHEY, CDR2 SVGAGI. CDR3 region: CASTDRMAEGNTIYF. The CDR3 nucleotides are TGTGCCAGCACCGATCGAATGGCGGAGGGAAACACCATATATTTT.

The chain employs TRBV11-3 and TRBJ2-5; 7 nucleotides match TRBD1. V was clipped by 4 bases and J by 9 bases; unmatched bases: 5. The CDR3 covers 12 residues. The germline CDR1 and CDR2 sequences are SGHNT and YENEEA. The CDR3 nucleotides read TGTGCCAGCAGCTCAAACAGGGGCGCCCAGTACTTC. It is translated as CASSSNRGAQYF.

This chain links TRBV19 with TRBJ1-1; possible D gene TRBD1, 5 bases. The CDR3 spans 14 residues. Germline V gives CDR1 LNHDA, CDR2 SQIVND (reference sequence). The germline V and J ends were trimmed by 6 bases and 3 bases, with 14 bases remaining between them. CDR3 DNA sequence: TGTGCCAGTAGCTACGGGGGGATAGACACTGAAGCTTTCTTT. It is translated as CASSYGGIDTEAFF. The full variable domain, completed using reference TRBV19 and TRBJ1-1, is DGGITQSPKYLFRKEGQNVTLSCEQNLNHDAMYWYRQDPGQGLRLIYYSQIVNDFQKGDIAEGYSVSREKKESFPLTVTSAQKNPTAFYLCASSYGGIDTEAFFGQGTRLTVV.

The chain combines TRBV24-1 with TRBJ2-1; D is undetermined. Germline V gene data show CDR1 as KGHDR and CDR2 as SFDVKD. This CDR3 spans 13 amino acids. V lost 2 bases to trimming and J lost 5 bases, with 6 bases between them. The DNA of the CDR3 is TGTGCCACCAGTGATTCTTCGGACAATGAGCAGTTCTTC. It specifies CATSDSSDNEQFF.

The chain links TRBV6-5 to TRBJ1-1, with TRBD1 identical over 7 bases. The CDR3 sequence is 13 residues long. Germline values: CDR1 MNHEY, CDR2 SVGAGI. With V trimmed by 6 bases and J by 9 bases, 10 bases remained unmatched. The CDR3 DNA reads TGTGCCAGCAGACCTGACAGGGCTGGAAAAGCTTTCTTT. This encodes CASRPDRAGKAFF.

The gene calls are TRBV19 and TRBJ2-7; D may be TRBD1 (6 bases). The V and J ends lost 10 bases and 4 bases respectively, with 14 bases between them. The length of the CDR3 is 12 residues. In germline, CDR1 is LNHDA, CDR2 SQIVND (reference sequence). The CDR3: CATGPGAYEQYF. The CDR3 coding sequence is TGTGCCACCGGGCCAGGGGCTTACGAGCAGTACTTC. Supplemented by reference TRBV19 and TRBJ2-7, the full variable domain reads DGGITQSPKYLFRKEGQNVTLSCEQNLNHDAMYWYRQDPGQGLRLIYYSQIVNDFQKGDIAEGYSVSREKKESFPLTVTSAQKNPTAFYLCATGPGAYEQYFGPGTRLTVT.

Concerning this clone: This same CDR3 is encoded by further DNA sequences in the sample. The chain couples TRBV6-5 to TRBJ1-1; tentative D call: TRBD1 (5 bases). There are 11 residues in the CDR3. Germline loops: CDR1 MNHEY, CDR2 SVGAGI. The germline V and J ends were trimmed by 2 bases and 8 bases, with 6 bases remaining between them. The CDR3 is CASSYGGEAFF. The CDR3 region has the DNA TGTGCCAGCAGTTACGGGGGGGAAGCTTTCTTT.

For the CDR3, the DNA is TGTGCCAGCAGTGAAATGGGGAGGCAGTACTTC. As protein: CASSEMGRQYF. V usage is TRBV6-1 and J usage is TRBJ2-7, with D maybe TRBD2 (5 bases). Germline V gene lookup returns CDR1 MNHNS and CDR2 SASEGT. The CDR3 length is 11 residues. V lost 2 bases to trimming and J lost 9 bases, with 8 bases between them.

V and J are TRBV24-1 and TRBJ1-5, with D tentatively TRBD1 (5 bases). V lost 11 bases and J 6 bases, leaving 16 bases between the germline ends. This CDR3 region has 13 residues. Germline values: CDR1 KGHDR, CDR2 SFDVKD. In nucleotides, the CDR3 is TGTGCCAGCGGTGGGGGATCGGGTCAGCCCCAGCATTTT. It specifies CASGGGSGQPQHF.